This is a list of T cell receptor beta chains from one sample in a study of blood T cell repertoires in COVID-19. Using immunoSEQ multiplex PCR, the repertoire was profiled, and TCRdb retains in-frame clones only, with some absent. The data hold 150,000 to 200,000 clones, with about 79% observed a single time. The sequenced sample consisted of peripheral blood. These receptors were taken from a woman between 70 and 85 years old with acute or convalescent COVID-19. The CDR3 runs from the conserved cysteine through the conserved F or W. The D gene is left open where the match is weak. Clone size is stated in some rows and not others, as once, few, many or a class when expanded.

j_call: TRBJ2-5
clone_size: once
d_call: TRBD2
v_call: TRBV4-1
cdr3_aa: CASSQLSGRIKETQYF
cdr3_nt: TGCGCCAGCAGCCAGCTTAGCGGGAGGATAAAAGAGACCCAGTACTTC

j_call: TRBJ2-2
clone_size: .
d_call: TRBD2
v_call: TRBV6-1
cdr3_aa: CASSVLAGGNTGELFF
cdr3_nt: TGTGCCAGCAGTGTCTTAGCGGGAGGGAACACCGGGGAGCTGTTTTTT

j_call: TRBJ2-2
clone_size: .
d_call: TRBD1
v_call: TRBV10-3
cdr3_aa: CATREQGDRSGELFF
cdr3_nt: TGTGCCACGAGAGAACAGGGGGATCGGTCCGGGGAGCTGTTTTTT

j_call: TRBJ2-7
clone_size: .
d_call: TRBD1
v_call: TRBV7-9
cdr3_aa: CASSPWDRVYEQYF
cdr3_nt: TGTGCCAGCAGCCCATGGGACAGGGTCTACGAGCAGTACTTC

j_call: TRBJ2-1
clone_size: .
d_call: TRBD2
v_call: TRBV2
cdr3_aa: CASSGFRTSGINEQFF
cdr3_nt: TGTGCCAGCAGTGGTTTTCGGACTAGCGGGATTAATGAGCAGTTCTTC

j_call: TRBJ2-5
clone_size: .
d_call: TRBD2
v_call: TRBV4-1
cdr3_aa: CASSQYPTSARETQYF
cdr3_nt: TGCGCCAGCAGCCAGTATCCGACTAGCGCGAGAGAGACCCAGTACTTC

j_call: TRBJ2-7
clone_size: .
d_call: TRBD2
v_call: TRBV10-1
cdr3_aa: CASSPTGGGEQYF
cdr3_nt: TGCGCCAGCAGTCCCACAGGCGGGGGGGAGCAGTACTTC

j_call: TRBJ2-5
clone_size: once
d_call: TRBD2
v_call: TRBV10-1
cdr3_aa: CASSLAGGLQETQYF
cdr3_nt: TGCGCCAGCAGCCTAGCGGGAGGACTCCAAGAGACCCAGTACTTC

j_call: TRBJ2-1
clone_size: few
d_call: TRBD1
v_call: TRBV10-1
cdr3_aa: CASSESTGGFYNEQFF
cdr3_nt: TGCGCCAGCAGTGAGTCGACAGGGGGGTTTTACAATGAGCAGTTCTTC

j_call: TRBJ2-1
clone_size: .
d_call: TRBD2
v_call: TRBV11-2
cdr3_aa: CASSLVLGLEYEQFF
cdr3_nt: TGTGCCAGCAGCTTAGTTCTGGGACTAGAATATGAGCAGTTCTTC

j_call: TRBJ1-2
clone_size: .
d_call: .
v_call: TRBV30
cdr3_aa: CAWSSQGIYGYTF
cdr3_nt: TGTGCCTGGAGTAGCCAGGGGATCTATGGCTACACCTTC

j_call: TRBJ2-1
clone_size: .
d_call: TRBD2
v_call: TRBV4-2
cdr3_aa: CASSQAGGVNEQFF
cdr3_nt: TGTGCCAGCAGCCAAGCGGGAGGAGTCAATGAGCAGTTCTTC

j_call: TRBJ1-1
clone_size: .
d_call: .
v_call: TRBV7-9
cdr3_aa: CASSLGHAEAFF
cdr3_nt: TGTGCCAGCAGCCTGGGCCACGCTGAAGCTTTCTTT

j_call: TRBJ2-2
clone_size: .
d_call: .
v_call: TRBV5-4
cdr3_aa: CASSLARGSGELFF
cdr3_nt: TGTGCCAGCAGCTTGGCCAGAGGGTCCGGGGAGCTGTTTTTT

j_call: TRBJ2-1
clone_size: .
d_call: .
v_call: TRBV2
cdr3_aa: CASSEVGGAYNEQFF
cdr3_nt: TGTGCCAGCAGTGAGGTCGGCGGAGCCTACAATGAGCAGTTCTTC

j_call: TRBJ1-6
clone_size: .
d_call: .
v_call: TRBV23-1
cdr3_aa: CASSQLGQLRGTGTNSPLHF
cdr3_nt: TGCGCCAGCAGTCAATTGGGCCAGTTGCGTGGTACCGGAACTAATTCACCCCTCCACTTT